This T cell receptor (beta chain) originates from a study of blood T cell repertoires in COVID-19. Study information: The United States, Italy and Spain were the sources of the acute and convalescent COVID-19 samples. PBMCs, B-cell-depleted T cells, or T cells provided the cDNA or gDNA that made up the material.

This clone has just one count. Germline values: CDR1 MGHRA, CDR2 YSYEKL. The CDR3 is 15 residues long. After removal of 1 base from V and 5 bases from J, the junction contained 7 bases not matched to a gene. Per the original data handling: Reference gene primer amplification gave nucleated cell count estimates. Data came from immunoSEQ multiplex PCR; TCRdb stores just in-frame clones and leaves some out. V and J calls and clone size are given by that table; D and trimming were obtained from the DNA. The table records 90,000 to 120,000 clones, 80% of them present only once. V gene TRBV4-1 combines with J gene TRBJ2-5; TRBD1 aligns across 7 bases. This receptor was taken from a man aged 70-80 years with acute or convalescent COVID-19. The sample taken for sequencing was peripheral blood. The CDR3 DNA reads as TGCGCCAGCAGCCAAGGAGGACAGGCCTCGGAGACCCAGTACTTC. Protein: CASSQGGQASETQYF.